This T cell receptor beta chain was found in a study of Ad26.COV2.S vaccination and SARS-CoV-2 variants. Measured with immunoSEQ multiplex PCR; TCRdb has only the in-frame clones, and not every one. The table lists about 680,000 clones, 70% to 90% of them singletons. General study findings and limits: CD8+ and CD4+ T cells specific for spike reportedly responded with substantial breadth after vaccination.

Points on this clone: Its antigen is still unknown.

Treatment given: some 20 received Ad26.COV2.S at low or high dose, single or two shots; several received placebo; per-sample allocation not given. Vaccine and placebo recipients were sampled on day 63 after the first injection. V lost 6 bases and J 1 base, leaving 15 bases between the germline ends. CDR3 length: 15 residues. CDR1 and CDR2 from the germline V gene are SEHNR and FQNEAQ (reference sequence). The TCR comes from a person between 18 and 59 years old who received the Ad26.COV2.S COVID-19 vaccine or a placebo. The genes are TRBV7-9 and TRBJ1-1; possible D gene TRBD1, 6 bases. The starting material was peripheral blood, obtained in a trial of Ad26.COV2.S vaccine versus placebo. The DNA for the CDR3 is TGTGCCAGCAGTCCTACCAGGGGAAAGAACACTGAAGCTTTCTTT. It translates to CASSPTRGKNTEAFF.